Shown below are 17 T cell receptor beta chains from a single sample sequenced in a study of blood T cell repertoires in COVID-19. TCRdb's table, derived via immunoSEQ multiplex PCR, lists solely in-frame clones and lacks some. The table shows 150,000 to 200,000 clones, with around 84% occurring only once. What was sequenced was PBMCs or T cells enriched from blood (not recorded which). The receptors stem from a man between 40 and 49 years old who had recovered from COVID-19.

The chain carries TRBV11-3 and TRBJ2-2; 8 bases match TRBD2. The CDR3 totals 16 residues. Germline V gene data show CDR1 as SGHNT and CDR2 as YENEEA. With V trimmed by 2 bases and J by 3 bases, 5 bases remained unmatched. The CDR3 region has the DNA TGTGCCAGCAGCTTACTGGCGGGGGGCGACACCGGGGAGCTGTTTTTT. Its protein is CASSLLAGGDTGELFF.

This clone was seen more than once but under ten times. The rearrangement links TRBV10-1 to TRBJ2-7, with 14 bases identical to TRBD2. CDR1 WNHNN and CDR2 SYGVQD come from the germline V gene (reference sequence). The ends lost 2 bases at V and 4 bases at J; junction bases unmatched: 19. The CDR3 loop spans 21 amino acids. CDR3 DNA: TGCGCCAGCAGTGAGCTCTCCGGACTAGCGGGGGGCTCACACCAAGAATACGAGCAGTACGTC. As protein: CASSELSGLAGGSHQEYEQYV.

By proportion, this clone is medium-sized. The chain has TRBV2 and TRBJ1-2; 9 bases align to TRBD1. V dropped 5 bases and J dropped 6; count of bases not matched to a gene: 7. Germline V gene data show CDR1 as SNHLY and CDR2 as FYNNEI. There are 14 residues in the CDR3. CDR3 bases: TGTGCCAGCAGTACCTCCGACAGGGGGAATGGCTACACCTTC. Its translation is CASSTSDRGNGYTF.

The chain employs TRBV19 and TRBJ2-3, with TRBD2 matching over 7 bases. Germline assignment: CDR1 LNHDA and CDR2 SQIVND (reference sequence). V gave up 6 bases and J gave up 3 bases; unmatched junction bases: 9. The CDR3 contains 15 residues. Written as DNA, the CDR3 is TGTGCCAGTAGCACGAAATCGGGAGGAACAGATACGCAGTATTTT. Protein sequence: CASSTKSGGTDTQYF.

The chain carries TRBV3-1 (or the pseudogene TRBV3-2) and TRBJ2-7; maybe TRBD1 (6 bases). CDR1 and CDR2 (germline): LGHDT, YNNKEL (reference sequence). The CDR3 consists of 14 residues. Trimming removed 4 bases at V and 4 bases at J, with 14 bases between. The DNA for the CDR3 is TGTGCCAGCAGCCCCCACAGGGTTATTTACGAGCAGTACTTC. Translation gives CASSPHRVIYEQYF.

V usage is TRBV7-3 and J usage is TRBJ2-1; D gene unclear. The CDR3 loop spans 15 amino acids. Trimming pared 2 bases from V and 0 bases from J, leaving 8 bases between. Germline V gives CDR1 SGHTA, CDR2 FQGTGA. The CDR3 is CASSLGPSSYNEQFF. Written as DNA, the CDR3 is TGTGCCAGCAGCTTAGGTCCGAGCTCCTACAATGAGCAGTTCTTC.

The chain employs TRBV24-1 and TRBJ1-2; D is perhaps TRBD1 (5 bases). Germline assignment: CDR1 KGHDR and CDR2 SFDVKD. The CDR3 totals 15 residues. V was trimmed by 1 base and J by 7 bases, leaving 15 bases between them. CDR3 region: CATSDFGGSQSGYTF. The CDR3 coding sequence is TGTGCCACCAGTGATTTCGGGGGTTCGCAATCTGGCTACACCTTC.

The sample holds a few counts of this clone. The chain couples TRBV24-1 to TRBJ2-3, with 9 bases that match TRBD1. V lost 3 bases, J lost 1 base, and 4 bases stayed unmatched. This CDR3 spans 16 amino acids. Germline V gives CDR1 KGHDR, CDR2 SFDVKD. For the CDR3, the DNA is TGTGCCACCAGTGATATGACAGGGGGAGGCACAGATACGCAGTATTTT. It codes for CATSDMTGGGTDTQYF.

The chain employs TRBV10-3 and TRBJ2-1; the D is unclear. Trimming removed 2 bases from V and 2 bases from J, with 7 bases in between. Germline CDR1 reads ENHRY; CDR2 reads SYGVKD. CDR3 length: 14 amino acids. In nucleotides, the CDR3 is TGTGCCATCAGTGAGCCCAGGCCCTACAATGAGCAGTTCTTC. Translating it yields CAISEPRPYNEQFF.

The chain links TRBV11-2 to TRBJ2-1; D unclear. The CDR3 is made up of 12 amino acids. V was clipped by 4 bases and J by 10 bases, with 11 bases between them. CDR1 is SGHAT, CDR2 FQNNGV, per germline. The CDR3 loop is CASSSTRYEQFF. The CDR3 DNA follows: TGTGCCAGCAGCTCAACCCGGTACGAGCAGTTCTTC.

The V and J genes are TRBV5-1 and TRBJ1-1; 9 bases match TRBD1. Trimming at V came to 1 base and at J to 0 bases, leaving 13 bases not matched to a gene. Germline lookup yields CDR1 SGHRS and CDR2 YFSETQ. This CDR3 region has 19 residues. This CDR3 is CASSLTGTGSFGVNTEAFF. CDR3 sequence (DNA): TGCGCCAGCAGCTTGACCGGGACAGGGAGTTTTGGAGTGAACACTGAAGCTTTCTTT.

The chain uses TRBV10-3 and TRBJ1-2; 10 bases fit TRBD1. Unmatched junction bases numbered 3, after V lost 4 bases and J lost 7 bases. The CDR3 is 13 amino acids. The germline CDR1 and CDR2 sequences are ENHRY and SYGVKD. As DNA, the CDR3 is TGTGCCATCAGTGGACAGGGGGCACTTGGCTACACCTTC. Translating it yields CAISGQGALGYTF.

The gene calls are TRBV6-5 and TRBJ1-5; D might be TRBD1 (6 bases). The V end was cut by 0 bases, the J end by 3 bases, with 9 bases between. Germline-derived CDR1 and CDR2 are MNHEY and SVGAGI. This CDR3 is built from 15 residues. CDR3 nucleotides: TGTGCCAGCAGTTACTCTCAGGGGACCAATCAGCCCCAGCATTTT. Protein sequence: CASSYSQGTNQPQHF.

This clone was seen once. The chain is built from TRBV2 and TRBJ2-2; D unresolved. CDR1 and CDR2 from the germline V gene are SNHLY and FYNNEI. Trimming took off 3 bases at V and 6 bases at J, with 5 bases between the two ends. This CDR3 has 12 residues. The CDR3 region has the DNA TGTGCCAGCAGTGAGGGCCCCGGGGAGCTGTTTTTT. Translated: CASSEGPGELFF.

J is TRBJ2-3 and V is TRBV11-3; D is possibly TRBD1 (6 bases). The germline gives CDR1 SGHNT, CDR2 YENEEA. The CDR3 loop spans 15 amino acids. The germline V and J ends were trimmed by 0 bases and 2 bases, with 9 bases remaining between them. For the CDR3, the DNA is TGTGCCAGCAGCTTAGACGGACAGCTCACAGATACGCAGTATTTT. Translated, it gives CASSLDGQLTDTQYF.

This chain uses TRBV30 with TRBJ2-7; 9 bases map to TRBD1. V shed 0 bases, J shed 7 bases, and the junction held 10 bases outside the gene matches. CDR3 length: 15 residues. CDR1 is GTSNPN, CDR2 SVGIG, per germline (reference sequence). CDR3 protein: CAWSVRDRDSGEQYF. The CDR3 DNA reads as TGTGCCTGGAGTGTCCGGGACAGGGACTCCGGGGAGCAGTACTTC.

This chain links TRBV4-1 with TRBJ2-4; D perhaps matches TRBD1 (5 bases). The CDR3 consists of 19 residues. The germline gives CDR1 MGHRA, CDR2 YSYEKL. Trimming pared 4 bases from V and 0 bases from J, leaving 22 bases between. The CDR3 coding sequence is TGCGCCAGCAGCCCGCTTGGGAATACGGACATTGTAGCCAAAAACATTCAGTACTTC. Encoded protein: CASSPLGNTDIVAKNIQYF.